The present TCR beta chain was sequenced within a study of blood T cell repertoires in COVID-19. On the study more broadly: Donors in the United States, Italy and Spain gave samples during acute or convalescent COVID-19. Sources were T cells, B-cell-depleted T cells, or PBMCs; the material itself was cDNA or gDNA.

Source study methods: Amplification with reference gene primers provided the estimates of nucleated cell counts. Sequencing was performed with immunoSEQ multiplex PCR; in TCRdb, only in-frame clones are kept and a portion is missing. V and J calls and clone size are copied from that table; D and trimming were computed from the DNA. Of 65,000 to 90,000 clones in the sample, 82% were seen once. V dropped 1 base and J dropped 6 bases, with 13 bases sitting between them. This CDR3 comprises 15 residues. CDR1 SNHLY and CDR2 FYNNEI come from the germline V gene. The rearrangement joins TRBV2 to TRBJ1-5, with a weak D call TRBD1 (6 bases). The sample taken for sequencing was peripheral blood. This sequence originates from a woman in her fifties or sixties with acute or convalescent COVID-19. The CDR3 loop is CASSEEDRLGQPQHF. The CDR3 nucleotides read TGTGCCAGCAGTGAAGAAGACAGGCTCGGTCAGCCCCAGCATTTT.